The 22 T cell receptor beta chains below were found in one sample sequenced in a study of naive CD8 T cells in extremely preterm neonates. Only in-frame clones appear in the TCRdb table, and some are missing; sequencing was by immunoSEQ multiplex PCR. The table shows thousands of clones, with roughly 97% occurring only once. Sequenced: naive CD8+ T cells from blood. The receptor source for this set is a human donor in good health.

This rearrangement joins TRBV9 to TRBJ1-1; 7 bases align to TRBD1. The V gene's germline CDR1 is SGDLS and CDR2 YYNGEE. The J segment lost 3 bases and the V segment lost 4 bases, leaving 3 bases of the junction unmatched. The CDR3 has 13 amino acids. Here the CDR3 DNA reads TGTGCCAGCAGCCCTGACAGGGACACTGAAGCTTTCTTT. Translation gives CASSPDRDTEAFF.

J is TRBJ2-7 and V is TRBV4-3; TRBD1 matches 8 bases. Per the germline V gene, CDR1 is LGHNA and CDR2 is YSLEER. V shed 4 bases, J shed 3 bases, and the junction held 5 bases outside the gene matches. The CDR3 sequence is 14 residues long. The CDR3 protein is CASSLGTGVYEQYF. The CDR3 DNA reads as TGCGCCAGCAGCCTCGGGACAGGAGTCTACGAGCAGTACTTC.

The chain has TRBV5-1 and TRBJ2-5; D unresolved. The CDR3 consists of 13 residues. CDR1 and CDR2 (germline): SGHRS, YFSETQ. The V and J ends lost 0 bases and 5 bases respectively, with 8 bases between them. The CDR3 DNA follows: TGCGCCAGCAGCTTGGGCCTGGAGGAGACCCAGTACTTC. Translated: CASSLGLEETQYF. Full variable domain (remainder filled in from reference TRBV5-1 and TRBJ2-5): KAGVTQTPRYLIKTRGQQVTLSCSPISGHRSVSWYQQTPGQGLQFLFEYFSETQRNKGNFPGRFSGRQFSNSRSEMNVSTLELGDSALYLCASSLGLEETQYFGPGTRLLVL.

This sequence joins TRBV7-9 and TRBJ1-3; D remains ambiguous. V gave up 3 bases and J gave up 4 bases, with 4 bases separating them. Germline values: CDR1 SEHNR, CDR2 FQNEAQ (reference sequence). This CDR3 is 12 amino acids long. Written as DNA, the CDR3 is TGTGCCAGCAGCTTCGAGGGAAACACCATATATTTT. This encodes CASSFEGNTIYF.

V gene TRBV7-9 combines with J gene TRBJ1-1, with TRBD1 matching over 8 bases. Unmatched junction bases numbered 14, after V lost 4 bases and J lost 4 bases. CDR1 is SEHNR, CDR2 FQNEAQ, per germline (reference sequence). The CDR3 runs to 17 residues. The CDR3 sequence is CASSSWGQGARSTEAFF. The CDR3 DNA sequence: TGTGCCAGCAGCTCCTGGGGGCAGGGGGCGCGGAGCACTGAAGCTTTCTTT.

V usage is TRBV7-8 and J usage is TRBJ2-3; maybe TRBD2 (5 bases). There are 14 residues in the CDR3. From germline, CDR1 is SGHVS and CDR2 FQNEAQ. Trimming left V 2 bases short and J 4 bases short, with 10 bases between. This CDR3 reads CASSLRHGADTQYF. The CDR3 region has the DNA TGTGCCAGCAGCTTAAGGCACGGGGCAGATACGCAGTATTTT. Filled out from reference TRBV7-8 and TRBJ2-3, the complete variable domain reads GAGVSQSPRYKVAKRGQDVALRCDPISGHVSLFWYQQALGQGPEFLTYFQNEAQLDKSGLPSDRFFAERPEGSVSTLKIQRTQQEDSAVYLCASSLRHGADTQYFGPGTRLTVL.

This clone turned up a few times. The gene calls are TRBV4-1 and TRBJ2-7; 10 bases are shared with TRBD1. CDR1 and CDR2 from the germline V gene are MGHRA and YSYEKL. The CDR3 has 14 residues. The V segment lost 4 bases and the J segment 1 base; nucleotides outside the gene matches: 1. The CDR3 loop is CASSPDRGSYEQYF. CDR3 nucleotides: TGCGCCAGCAGCCCGGACAGGGGGTCCTACGAGCAGTACTTC.

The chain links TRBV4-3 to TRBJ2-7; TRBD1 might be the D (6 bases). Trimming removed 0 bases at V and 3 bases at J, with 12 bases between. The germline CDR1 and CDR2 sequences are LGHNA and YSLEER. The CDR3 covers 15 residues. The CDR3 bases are TGCGCCAGCAGCCAAGATTTTACAGGGCACTACGAGCAGTACTTC. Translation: CASSQDFTGHYEQYF.

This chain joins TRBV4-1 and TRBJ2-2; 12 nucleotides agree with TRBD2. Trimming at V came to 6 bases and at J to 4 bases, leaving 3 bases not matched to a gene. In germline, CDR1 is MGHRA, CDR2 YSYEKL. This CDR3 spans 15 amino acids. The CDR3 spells CASSPGLAGTGELFF. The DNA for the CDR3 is TGCGCCAGCAGTCCGGGACTAGCGGGCACCGGGGAGCTGTTTTTT.

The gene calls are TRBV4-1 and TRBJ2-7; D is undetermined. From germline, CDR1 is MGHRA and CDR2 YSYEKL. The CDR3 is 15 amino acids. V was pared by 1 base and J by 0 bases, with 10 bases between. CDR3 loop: CASSQGVGSSYEQYV. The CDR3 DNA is TGCGCCAGCAGCCAAGGAGTGGGCAGCTCCTACGAGCAGTACGTC.

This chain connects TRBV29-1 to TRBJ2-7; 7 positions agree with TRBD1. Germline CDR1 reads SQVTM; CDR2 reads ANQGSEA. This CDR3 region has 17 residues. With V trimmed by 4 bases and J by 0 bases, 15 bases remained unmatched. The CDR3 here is CSVAGTSGTASSYEQYF. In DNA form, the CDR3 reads TGCAGCGTTGCGGGTACGTCGGGGACAGCTAGCTCCTACGAGCAGTACTTC.

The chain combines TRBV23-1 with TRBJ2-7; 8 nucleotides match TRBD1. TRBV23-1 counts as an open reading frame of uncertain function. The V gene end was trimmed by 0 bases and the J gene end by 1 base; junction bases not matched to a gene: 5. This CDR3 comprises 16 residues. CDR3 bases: TGCGCCAGCAGTCAATCGGGACAGGACGATTCCTACGAGCAGTACGTC. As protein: CASSQSGQDDSYEQYV.

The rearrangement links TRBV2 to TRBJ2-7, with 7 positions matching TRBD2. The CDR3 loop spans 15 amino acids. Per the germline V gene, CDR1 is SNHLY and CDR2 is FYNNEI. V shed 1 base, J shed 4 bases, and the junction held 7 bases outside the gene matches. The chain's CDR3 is CASSEGRGRQYEQYF. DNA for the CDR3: TGTGCCAGCAGTGAAGGGCGGGGGAGACAATACGAGCAGTACTTC.

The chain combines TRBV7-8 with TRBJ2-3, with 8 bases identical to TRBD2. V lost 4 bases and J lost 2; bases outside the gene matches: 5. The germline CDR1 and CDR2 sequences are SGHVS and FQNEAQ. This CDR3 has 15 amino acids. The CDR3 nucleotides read TGTGCCAGCAGCTCCTTAGCGGGGCTCACAGATACGCAGTATTTT. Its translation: CASSSLAGLTDTQYF.

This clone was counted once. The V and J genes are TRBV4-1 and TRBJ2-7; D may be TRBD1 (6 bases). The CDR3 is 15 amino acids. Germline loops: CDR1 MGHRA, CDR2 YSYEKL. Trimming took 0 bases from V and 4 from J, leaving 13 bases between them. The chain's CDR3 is CASSQDGRGLYEQYF. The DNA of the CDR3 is TGCGCCAGCAGCCAAGACGGCAGGGGTCTATACGAGCAGTACTTC.

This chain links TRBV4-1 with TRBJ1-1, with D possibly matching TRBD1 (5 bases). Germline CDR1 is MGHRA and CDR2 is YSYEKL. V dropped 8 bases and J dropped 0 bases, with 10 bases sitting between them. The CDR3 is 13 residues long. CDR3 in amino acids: CASGAGMNTEAFF. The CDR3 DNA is TGCGCCAGCGGGGCAGGAATGAACACTGAAGCTTTCTTT.

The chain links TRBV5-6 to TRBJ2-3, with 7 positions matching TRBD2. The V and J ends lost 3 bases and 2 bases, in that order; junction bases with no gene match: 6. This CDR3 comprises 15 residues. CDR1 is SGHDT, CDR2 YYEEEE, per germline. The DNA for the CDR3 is TGTGCCAGCAGCTCGGGGGGTGGGGCCACAGATACGCAGTATTTT. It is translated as CASSSGGGATDTQYF.

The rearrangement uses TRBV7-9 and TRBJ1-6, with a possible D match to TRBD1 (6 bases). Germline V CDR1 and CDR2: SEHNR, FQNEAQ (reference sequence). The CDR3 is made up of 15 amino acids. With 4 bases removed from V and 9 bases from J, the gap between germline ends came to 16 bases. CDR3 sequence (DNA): TGTGCCAGCAGCTCCGGGGTCGGACAGATTTCACCCCTCCACTTT. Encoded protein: CASSSGVGQISPLHF.

CDR3 amino acids: CASSLAGLAYEQYF. The CDR3 DNA sequence: TGCGCCAGCAGCTTGGCTGGACTAGCCTACGAGCAGTACTTC. The rearrangement links TRBV5-1 to TRBJ2-7, with 7 bases that match TRBD2. Germline V gives CDR1 SGHRS, CDR2 YFSETQ. The CDR3 runs to 14 residues. V was pared by 0 bases and J by 2 bases, with 2 bases of the junction left unmatched.

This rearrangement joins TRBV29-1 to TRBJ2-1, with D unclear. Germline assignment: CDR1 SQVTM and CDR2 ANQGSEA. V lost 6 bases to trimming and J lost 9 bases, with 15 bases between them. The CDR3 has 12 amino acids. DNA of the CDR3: TGCAGCGTAGGTCAGTCCAACAGTGAGCAGTTCTTC. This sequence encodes CSVGQSNSEQFF.

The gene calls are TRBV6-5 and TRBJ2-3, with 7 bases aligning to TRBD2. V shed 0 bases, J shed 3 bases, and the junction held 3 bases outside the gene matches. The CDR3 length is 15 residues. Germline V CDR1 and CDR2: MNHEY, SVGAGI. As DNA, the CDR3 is TGTGCCAGCAGTTACTCGGCGGGGGAAACAGATACGCAGTATTTT. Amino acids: CASSYSAGETDTQYF.

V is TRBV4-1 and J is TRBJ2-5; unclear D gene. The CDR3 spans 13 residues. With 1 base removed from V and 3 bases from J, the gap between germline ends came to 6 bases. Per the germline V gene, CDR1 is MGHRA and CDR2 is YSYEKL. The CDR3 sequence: CASSQVGEETQYF. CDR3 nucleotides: TGCGCCAGCAGCCAAGTCGGAGAAGAGACCCAGTACTTC.